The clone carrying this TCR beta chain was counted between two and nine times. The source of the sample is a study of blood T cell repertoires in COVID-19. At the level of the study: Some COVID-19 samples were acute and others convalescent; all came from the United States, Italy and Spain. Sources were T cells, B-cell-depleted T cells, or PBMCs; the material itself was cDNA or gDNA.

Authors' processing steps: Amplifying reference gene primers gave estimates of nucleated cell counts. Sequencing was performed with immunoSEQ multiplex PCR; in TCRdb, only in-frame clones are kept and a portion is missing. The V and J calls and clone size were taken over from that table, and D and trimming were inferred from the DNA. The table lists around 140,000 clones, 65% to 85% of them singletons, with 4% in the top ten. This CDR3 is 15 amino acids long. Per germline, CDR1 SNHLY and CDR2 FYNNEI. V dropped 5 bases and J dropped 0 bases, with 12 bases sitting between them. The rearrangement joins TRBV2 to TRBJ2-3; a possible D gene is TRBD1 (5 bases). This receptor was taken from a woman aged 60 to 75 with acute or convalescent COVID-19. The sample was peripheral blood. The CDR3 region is CASSPTVLSTDTQYF. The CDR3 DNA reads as TGTGCCAGCAGTCCGACAGTGCTTAGCACAGATACGCAGTATTTT.